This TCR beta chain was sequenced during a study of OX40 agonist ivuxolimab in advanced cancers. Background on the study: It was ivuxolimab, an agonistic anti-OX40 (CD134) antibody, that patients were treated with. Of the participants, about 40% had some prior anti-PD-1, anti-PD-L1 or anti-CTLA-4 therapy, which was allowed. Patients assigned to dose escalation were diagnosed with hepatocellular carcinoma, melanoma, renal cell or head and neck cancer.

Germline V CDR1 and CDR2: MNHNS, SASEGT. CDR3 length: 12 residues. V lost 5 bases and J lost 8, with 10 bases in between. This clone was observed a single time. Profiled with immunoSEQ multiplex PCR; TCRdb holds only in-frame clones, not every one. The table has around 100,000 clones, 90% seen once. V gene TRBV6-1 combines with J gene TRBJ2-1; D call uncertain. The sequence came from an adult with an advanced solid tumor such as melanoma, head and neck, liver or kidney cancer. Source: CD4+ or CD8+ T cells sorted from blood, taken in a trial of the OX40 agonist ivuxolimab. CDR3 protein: CASSYQTHEQFF. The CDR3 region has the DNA TGTGCCAGCAGTTATCAGACACATGAGCAGTTCTTC.